This T cell receptor beta chain is drawn from a study of regulatory T cells in long-lasting Graves disease. CDR1 MNHEY and CDR2 SVGEGT come from the germline V gene. V lost 5 bases, J lost 4 bases, and 12 bases lay in between. The CDR3 covers 14 residues. Time point defined: newly diagnosed GD, antithyroid drugs for less than 3 months. Construction of the TCR library relied on RNA isolated from PBMCs. At least ten counts were recorded for this clonotype. Its specificity is unknown. Arm-PCR of CDR3 regions and iRepertoire HTBI primers were used to build TCR beta libraries. TCRdb reanalysed the multiplex PCR reads using MiXCR and keeps one entry per CDR3 protein. The sample carries 420,000 or so distinct CDR3 sequences, about a sixth recorded once. Whole-study findings and limits: Persistent disease favored TRBV28, TRBJ1-2 and TRBJ2-5.

The same sample was also used in a study of T cells in Graves' hyperthyroidism and ophthalmopathy. That paper adds: HTBI primers drove first-round RT-PCR of the TCR CDR3. Ophthalmopathy cases were set apart from stable hyperthyroidism by a 13 V-J model. Ophthalmopathy was predicted by the model a median of about 6.5 months ahead of onset.

The specimen was peripheral blood mononuclear cells (PBMCs), collected at new diagnosis, from a patient treated with antithyroid drugs. This sequence joins TRBV6-2 or TRBV6-3 and TRBJ2-1; D gene ambiguous. The sequence was obtained from a woman between 18 and 29 years old with Graves disease. The CDR3 DNA is TGTGCCAGCAGTGGCCTTGGGATATACAATGAGCAGTTCTTC. Amino acid sequence: CASSGLGIYNEQFF.